The source of this TCR beta chain is a study of T cell responses to AZD1222 COVID-19 vaccine. On this clone: Its antigen is unidentified.

In germline, CDR1 is SGHKS, CDR2 YYEKEE (reference sequence). The CDR3 extends over 15 amino acids. V was shortened by 0 bases and J by 0 bases, with 9 bases between the two germline ends. The repertoire was sequenced with immunoSEQ multiplex PCR; TCRdb's copy has only in-frame clones and lacks some. The table has about 85,000 clones, approximately 89% seen once. Study-level results: Repertoires were collected only later (after the peak T cell response had occurred). Baseline testing showed seropositivity in only six or seven AZD1222 recipients. Clonal diversity was possibly underestimated, and white British individuals and females predominated among donors.

The gene calls are TRBV5-5 and TRBJ1-2, with D possibly TRBD1 on 6 matching bases. Here the sequenced sample was peripheral blood, taken on day 0 of AZD1222 vaccination. The TCR originated in an adult in good health. CDR3 sequence (DNA): TGTGCCAGCAGCTTGGAGGGGGTAGCTAACTATGGCTACACCTTC. This codes for CASSLEGVANYGYTF.